This TCR beta chain was observed in a study of shared clonotypes between healthy human individuals. Germline assignment: CDR1 ENHRY and CDR2 SYGVKD. V gave up 11 bases and J gave up 2 bases; unmatched junction bases: 9. The CDR3 covers 14 residues. CD45RO-negative, CCR7-selected cells formed the naive CD8 fraction, which excluded terminally differentiated effector memory CD45RA+ cells. Repertoires were generated with immunoSEQ multiplex PCR, while TCRdb's copy carries only in-frame clones and drops some. In the table there are more than 2 million clones, roughly 95% of which are singletons. The sample was naive CD8+ T cells from PBMCs. This chain connects TRBV10-3 to TRBJ2-1, with TRBD2 matching over 7 bases. The clonotype originates from a man younger than 30 in good health. Some clones in this sample may be carry-over from other donors' samples. DNA for the CDR3: TGTGCCGTCGCGGGAGACTCCCCCTACAATGAGCAGTTCTTC. Encoded protein: CAVAGDSPYNEQFF.